This T cell receptor (beta chain) comes out of a study of blood T cell repertoires in COVID-19. Across the whole study: Spain, Italy and the United States supplied samples that represented acute and convalescent COVID-19. PBMCs, B-cell-depleted T cells, or T cells provided the cDNA or gDNA that made up the material.

Trimming shortened V by 2 bases and J by 1 base, and 23 bases separated the two germline ends. Germline-derived CDR1 and CDR2 are SGDLS and YYNGEE. This CDR3 is built from 19 residues. This clone was seen a single time. As processed by the authors: Using reference gene primer amplification, nucleated cell counts were estimated. Assay: immunoSEQ multiplex PCR; the TCRdb copy retains only in-frame clones and omits some. Clone size and the V and J calls come from that table; the DNA yielded D and trimming. The sample has around 300,000 clones, roughly 89% seen once. Sequences were obtained from peripheral blood. The J gene is TRBJ2-3, the V gene TRBV9, with D maybe TRBD2 (6 bases). The origin of this receptor is a woman aged 40 to 49 who had recovered from COVID-19. The CDR3: CASSVSSRESVPRTDTQYF. CDR3 in DNA: TGTGCCAGCAGCGTTAGTTCTCGGGAGAGCGTTCCCCGCACAGATACGCAGTATTTT.